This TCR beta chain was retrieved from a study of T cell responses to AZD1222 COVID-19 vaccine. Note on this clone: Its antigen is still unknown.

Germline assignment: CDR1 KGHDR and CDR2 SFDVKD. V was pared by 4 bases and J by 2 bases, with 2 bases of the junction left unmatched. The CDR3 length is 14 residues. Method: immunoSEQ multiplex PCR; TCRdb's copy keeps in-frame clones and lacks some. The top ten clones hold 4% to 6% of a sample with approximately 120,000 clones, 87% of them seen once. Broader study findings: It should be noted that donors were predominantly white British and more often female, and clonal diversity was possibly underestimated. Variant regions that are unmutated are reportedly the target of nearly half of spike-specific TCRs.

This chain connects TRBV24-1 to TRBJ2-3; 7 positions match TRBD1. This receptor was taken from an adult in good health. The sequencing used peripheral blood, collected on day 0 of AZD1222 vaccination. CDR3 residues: CATSEGGPTDTQYF. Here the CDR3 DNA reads TGTGCCACCAGTGAAGGGGGCCCCACAGATACGCAGTATTTT.